This TCR beta chain was sequenced in a study of blood T cells in healthy people across ages. A remark on this clonotype: The antigen is not known.

The study's findings and limits: Diversity of TCR beta correlated strongly with naive T cell percentage. Possibly confounding the expanded clonotype changes was the fact that donor CMV status was unknown.

Combining a sample-barcoded 5' primer with a J-beta primer mix, a second PCR ran for about 7 to 11 cycles. Every sample gave at least 3 million paired-end reads containing CDR3. Each CDR3 protein is one row after TCRdb ran MiXCR on the 5' RACE reads. The sample includes nearly 800,000 distinct CDR3 sequences, roughly three fifths of them seen just once. PBMCs numbering at least 6.5 million were isolated per sample. The J segment lost 4 bases and the V segment lost 9 bases, leaving 8 bases of the junction unmatched. Germline V CDR1 and CDR2: MNHEY, SMNVEV (reference sequence). This CDR3 has 14 residues.

The material sequenced was blood. The clonotype was recovered from a middle-aged man in good health. This chain connects TRBV27 to TRBJ1-2; TRBD1 agrees at 10 bases. Here the CDR3 DNA reads TGTGCCAGTAGACAGGGGGCAAACGTCTATGGCTACACCTTC. This sequence encodes CASRQGANVYGYTF.